This T cell receptor beta chain is from a study of T-cell reconstitution after alpha-beta-depleted transplantation in children. Study-wide points: Diversity and T-cell counts at one year after transplant derived mostly from new T cells. Reportedly, alpha-beta T cells present about two months post-transplant originated from several hundred expanded clones of graft origin. Where some patients showed high TCRbeta diversity at day 60, it came from recipient T cells and thymic progenitors that had survived.

Germline V gene data show CDR1 as SGHVS and CDR2 as FQNEAQ. The CDR3 extends over 13 amino acids. Losses at the gene ends were 3 bases for V and 6 bases for J; bases not matched to a gene: 2. This clonotype was seen repeatedly, ten times or more. As yet, its antigen is unknown. The TCRbeta library incorporated unique molecular identifiers. TCRdb reprocessed the PCR reads via MiXCR and lists one record per CDR3 protein. The sample lists roughly 150,000 distinct CDR3 sequences; approximately 12% were seen once. The sample here was PBMCs, taken before TCRalphabeta/CD19-depleted stem cell transplant. The genes are TRBV7-8 and TRBJ2-3; TRBD2 aligns across 8 bases. The source of this sequence is a boy aged 2 to 9 with acute myeloid leukemia, due to receive a stem cell transplant. CDR3 amino acids: CASSFIAGDTQYF. The DNA of the CDR3 is TGTGCCAGCAGCTTTATAGCGGGGGATACGCAGTATTTT.